The sequence of this TCR beta chain was determined in a study of CD8 T cells in Susac syndrome. The CDR3 spans 12 residues. Germline CDR1 is GTSNPN and CDR2 is SVGIG (reference sequence). Deletions cut 3 bases from V and 8 bases from J, with 13 bases between. The RNA, roughly 0.5 to 1 ug, was put through reverse transcription using random hexamers. TCRdb called the immunoSEQ multiplex PCR reads again in MiXCR, with one record for every CDR3 protein. The sample gives around 150,000 distinct CDR3 sequences, roughly 94% of which show up once; roughly 0.099% is in the top ten. This TCR was sampled from a human donor with multiple sclerosis. V and J are TRBV30 and TRBJ1-1; D not certain. Sequencing input: CD4+ T cells from PBMCs. CDR3 region: CAWSRHGSEAFF. The DNA for the CDR3 is TGTGCCTGGAGCCGACACGGCTCAGAAGCTTTCTTT.